This T cell receptor beta chain was profiled in a study of shared clonotypes between healthy human individuals. Study results and limitations: Researchers found naive subsets generally carried larger estimated richness than memory subsets. Clonotypes that were shared across a few donors made up about 5.1% of naive CD4 clonotypes.

The data were produced by immunoSEQ multiplex PCR, yet TCRdb's version contains in-frame clones alone and is incomplete. The table records hundreds of thousands of clones, 90% to 97% of them present only once. On this clone itself: What it recognizes is unknown.

Looked up from germline, CDR1 is MGHRA and CDR2 is YSYEKL. This CDR3 contains 17 residues. V was cut by 3 bases and J by 2 bases, with 17 bases left in between. CD4+ cell separation produced CD45RA+ naive and CD45RA-negative memory subsets. The material sequenced was naive CD4+ T cells sorted from blood. As for subset: CD45RA+ positively selected. The receptor comes from a young woman in good health. The V call is TRBV4-1, the J call TRBJ1-3; the D gene is possibly TRBD1 (5 bases). The CDR3 region has the DNA TGCGCCAGCAGCCATGAAGACAGCCGATTGCCTGGAAACACCATATATTTT. Its protein is CASSHEDSRLPGNTIYF.